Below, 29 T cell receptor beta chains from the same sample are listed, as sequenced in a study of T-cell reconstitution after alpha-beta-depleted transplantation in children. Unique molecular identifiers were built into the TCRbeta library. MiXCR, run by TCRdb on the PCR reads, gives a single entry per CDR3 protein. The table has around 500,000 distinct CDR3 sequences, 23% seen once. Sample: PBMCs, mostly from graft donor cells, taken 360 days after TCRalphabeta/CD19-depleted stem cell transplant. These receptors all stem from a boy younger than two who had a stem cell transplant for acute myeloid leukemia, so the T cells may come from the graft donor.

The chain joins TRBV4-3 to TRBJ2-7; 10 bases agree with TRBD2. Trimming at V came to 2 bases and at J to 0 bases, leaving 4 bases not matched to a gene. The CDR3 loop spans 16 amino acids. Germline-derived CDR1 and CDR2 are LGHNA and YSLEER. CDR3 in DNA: TGCGCCAGCAGCCAAATACTAGCGGGAAGCTCCTACGAGCAGTACTTC. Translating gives CASSQILAGSSYEQYF.

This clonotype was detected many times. CDR3 loop: CASSRLNEQFF. As DNA, the CDR3 is TGTGCCAGCAGCCGTCTTAATGAGCAGTTCTTC. This chain links TRBV12-3 or TRBV12-4 with TRBJ2-1; D ambiguous. Trimming left V 6 bases short and J 7 bases short, with 7 bases between. This CDR3 comprises 11 residues.

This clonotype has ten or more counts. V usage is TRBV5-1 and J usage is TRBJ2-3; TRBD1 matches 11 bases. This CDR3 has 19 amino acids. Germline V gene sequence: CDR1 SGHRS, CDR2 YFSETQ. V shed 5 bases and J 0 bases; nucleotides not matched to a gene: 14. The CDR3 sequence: CASSFGTGGRLTSTDTQYF. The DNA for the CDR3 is TGCGCCAGCAGTTTTGGGACAGGGGGGAGACTTACTAGCACAGATACGCAGTATTTT.

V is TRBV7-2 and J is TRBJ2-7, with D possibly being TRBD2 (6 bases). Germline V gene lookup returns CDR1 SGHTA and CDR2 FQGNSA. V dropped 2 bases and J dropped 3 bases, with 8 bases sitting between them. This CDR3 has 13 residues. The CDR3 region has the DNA TGTGCCAGCAGCTTAAGGCGGGACTACGAGCAGTACTTC. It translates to CASSLRRDYEQYF.

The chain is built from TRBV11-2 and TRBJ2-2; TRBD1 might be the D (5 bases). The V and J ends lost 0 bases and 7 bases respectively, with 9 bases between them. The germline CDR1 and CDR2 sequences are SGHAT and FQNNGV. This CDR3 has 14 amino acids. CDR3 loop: CASSLDNRFGELFF. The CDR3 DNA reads TGTGCCAGCAGCTTAGATAACAGGTTCGGGGAGCTGTTTTTT.

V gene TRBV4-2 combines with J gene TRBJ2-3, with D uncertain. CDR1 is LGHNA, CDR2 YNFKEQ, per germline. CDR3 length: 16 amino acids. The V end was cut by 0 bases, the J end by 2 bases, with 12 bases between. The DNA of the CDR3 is TGTGCCAGCAGCCAAGAATTGCTAGGTTACACAGATACGCAGTATTTT. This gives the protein CASSQELLGYTDTQYF.

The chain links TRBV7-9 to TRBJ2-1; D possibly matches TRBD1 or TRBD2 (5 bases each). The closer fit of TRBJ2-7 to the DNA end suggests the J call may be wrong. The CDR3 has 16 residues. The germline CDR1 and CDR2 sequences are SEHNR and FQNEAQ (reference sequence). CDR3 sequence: CASSFPGPRIYNEQYF. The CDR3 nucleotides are TGTGCCAGCAGCTTCCCGGGACCGCGGATCTACAATGAGCAGTACTTC.

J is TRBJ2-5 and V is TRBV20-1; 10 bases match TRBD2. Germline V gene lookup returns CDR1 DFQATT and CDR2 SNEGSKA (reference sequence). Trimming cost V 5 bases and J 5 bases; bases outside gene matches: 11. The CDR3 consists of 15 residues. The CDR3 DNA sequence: TGCAGTGCTCCTTCACTAGCGGGGACGGGGGAGACCCAGTACTTC. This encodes CSAPSLAGTGETQYF.

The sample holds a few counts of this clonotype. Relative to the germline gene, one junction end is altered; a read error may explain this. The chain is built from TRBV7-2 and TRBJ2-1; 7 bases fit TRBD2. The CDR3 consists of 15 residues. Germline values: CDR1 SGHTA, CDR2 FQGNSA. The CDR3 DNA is TGTGCCAGCAGCCTAGCTAGCGGATATTACAATGAGCAGTTCTTC. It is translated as CASSLASGYYNEQFF.

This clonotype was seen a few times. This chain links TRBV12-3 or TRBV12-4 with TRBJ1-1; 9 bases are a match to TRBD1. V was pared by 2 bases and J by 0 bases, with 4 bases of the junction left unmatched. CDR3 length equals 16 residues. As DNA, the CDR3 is TGTGCCAGCAGTTTATACGGACAGGGGATGAACACTGAAGCTTTCTTT. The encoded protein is CASSLYGQGMNTEAFF.

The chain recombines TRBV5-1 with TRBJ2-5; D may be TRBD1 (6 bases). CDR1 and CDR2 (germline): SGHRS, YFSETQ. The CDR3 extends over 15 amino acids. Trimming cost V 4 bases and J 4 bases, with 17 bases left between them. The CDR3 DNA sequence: TGCGCCAGCAGCAAGGGGGACCCTGTGGCAGAGACCCAGTACTTC. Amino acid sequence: CASSKGDPVAETQYF.

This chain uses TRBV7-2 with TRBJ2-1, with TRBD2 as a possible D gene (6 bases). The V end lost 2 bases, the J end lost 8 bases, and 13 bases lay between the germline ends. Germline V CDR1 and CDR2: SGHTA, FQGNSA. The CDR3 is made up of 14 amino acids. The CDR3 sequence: CASSLSAGFHEQFF. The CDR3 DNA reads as TGTGCCAGCAGCTTAAGCGCGGGGTTCCATGAGCAGTTCTTC.

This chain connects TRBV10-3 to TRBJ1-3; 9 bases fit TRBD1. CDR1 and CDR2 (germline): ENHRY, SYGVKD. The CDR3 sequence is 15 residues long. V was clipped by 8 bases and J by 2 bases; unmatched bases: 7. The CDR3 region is CAIGTGLIAGNTIYF. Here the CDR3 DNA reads TGTGCCATCGGGACAGGGTTAATAGCTGGAAACACCATATATTTT.

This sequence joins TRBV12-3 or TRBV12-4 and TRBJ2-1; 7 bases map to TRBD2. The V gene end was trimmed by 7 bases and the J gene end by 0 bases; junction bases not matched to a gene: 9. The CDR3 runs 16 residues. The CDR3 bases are TGTGCCAGCACCAGCGGGACGGCTAGCTCCTACAATGAGCAGTTCTTC. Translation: CASTSGTASSYNEQFF.

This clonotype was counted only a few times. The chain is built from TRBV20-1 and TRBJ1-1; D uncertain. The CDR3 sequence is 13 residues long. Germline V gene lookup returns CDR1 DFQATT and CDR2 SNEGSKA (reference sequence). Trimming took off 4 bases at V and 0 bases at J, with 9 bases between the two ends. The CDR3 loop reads CSAIRGMNTEAFF. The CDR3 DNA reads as TGCAGTGCTATCCGTGGAATGAACACTGAAGCTTTCTTT.

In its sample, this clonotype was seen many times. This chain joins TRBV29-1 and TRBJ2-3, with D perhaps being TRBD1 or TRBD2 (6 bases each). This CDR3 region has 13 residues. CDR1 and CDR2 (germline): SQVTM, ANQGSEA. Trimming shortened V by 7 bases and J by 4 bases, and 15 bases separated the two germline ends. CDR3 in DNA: TGCAGCGGGACGGGGGCCGGCCCAGATACGCAGTATTTT. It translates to CSGTGAGPDTQYF.

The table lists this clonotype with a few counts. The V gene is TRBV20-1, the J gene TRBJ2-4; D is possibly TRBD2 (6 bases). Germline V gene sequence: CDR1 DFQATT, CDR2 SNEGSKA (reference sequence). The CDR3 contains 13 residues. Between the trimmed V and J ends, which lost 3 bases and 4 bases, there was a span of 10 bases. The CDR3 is CSASKRAKNIQYF. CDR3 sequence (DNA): TGCAGTGCTAGTAAGCGGGCGAAAAACATTCAGTACTTC.

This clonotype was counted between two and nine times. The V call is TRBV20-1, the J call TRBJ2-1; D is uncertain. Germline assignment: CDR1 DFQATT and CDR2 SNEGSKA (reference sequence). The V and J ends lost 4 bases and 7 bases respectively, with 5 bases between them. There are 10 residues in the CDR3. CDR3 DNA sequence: TGCAGTGCTATGCGAAATGAGCAGTTCTTC. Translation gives CSAMRNEQFF.

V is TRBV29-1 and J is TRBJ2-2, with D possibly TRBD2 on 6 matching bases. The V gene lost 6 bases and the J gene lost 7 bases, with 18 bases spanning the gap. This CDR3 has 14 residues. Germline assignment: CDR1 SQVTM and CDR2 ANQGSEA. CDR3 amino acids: CSVPGTLFSGELFF. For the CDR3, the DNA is TGCAGCGTCCCTGGGACTCTTTTTAGCGGGGAGCTGTTTTTT.

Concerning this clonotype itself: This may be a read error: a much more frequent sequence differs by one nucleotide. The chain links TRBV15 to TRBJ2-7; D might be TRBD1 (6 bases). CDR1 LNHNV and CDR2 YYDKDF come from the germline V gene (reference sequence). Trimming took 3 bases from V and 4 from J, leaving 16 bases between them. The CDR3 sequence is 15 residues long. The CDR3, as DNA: TGTGCCACCAGCAGGGGTCATGGACAGATATACGAGCAGTACTTC. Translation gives CATSRGHGQIYEQYF. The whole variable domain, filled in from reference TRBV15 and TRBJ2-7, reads DAMVIQNPRYQVTQFGKPVTLSCSQTLNHNVMYWYQQKSSQAPKLLFHYYDKDFNNEADTPDNFQSRRPNTSFCFLDIRSPGLGDTAMYLCATSRGHGQIYEQYFGPGTRLTVT.

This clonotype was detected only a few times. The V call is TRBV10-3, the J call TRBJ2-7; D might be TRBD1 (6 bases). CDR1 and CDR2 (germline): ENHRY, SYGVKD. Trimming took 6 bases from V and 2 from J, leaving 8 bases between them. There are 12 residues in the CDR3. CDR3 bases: TGTGCCATCAGGGACAGAACCTACGAGCAGTACTTC. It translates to CAIRDRTYEQYF.

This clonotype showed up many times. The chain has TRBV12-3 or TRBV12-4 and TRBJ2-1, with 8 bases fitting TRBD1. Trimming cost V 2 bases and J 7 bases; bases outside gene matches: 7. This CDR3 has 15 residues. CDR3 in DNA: TGTGCCAGCAGTTTACGAAGGACAGGGATGAATGAGCAGTTCTTC. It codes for CASSLRRTGMNEQFF.

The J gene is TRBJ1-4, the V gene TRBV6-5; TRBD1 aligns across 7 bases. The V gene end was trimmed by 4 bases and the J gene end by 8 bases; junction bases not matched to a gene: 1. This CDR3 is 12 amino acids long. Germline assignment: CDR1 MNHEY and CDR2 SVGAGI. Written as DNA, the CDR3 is TGTGCCAGCAGTTTGGACAGGGAAAAACTGTTTTTT. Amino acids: CASSLDREKLFF.

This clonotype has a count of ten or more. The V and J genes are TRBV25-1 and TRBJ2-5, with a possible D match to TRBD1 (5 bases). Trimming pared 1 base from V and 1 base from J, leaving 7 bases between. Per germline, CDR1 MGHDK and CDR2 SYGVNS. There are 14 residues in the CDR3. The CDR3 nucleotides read TGTGCCAGCAGTGAATCAGGGTTCCAAGAGACCCAGTACTTC. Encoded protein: CASSESGFQETQYF.

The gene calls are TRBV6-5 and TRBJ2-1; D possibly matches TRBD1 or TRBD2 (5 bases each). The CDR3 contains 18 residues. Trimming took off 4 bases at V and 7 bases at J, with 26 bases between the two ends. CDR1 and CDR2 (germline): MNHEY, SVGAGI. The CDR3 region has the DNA TGTGCCAGCAGTTTAAATGTTCCCGGGACGATTAAGATGAATGAGCAGTTCTTC. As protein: CASSLNVPGTIKMNEQFF.

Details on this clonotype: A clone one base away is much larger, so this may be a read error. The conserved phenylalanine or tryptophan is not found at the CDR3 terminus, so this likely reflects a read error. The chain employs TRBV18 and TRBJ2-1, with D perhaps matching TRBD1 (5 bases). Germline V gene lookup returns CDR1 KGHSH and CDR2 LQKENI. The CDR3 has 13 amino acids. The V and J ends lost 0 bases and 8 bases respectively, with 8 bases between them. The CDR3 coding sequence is TGTGCCAGCTCACCACCCCAGGGATATGAGCAGTTCTAC. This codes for CASSPPQGYEQFY.

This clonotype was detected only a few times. As DNA, the CDR3 is TGCAGTGCTAAGCAGGGCCACAATCAGCCCCAGCATTTT. Encoded protein: CSAKQGHNQPQHF. V usage is TRBV20-1 and J usage is TRBJ1-5, with D possibly matching TRBD1 (5 bases). Germline V gives CDR1 DFQATT, CDR2 SNEGSKA (reference sequence). With 4 bases removed from V and 3 bases from J, the gap between germline ends came to 10 bases. CDR3 size: 13 residues.

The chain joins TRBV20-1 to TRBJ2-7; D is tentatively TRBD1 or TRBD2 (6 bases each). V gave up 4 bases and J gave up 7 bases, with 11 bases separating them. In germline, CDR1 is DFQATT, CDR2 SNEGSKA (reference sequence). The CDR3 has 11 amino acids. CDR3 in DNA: TGCAGTGCTACCGGGGGCGGGGAGCAGTACGTC. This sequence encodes CSATGGGEQYV.

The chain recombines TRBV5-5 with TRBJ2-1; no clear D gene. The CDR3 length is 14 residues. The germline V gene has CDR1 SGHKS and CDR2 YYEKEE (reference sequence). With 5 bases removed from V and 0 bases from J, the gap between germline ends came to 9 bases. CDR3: CASSDPPSYNEQFF. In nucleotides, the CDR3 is TGTGCCAGCAGTGACCCCCCCTCCTACAATGAGCAGTTCTTC.